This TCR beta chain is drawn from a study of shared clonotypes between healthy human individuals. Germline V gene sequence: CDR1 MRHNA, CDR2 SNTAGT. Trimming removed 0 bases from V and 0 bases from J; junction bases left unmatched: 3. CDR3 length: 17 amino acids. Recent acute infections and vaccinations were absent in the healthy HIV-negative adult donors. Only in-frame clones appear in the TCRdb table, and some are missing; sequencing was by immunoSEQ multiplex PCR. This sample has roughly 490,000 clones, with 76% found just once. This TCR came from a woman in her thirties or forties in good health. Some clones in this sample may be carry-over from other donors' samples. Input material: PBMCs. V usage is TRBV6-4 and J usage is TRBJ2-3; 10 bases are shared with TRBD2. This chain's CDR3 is CASSDSEREGSTDTQYF. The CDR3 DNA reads TGTGCCAGCAGTGACTCAGAGCGGGAGGGTAGCACAGATACGCAGTATTTT.